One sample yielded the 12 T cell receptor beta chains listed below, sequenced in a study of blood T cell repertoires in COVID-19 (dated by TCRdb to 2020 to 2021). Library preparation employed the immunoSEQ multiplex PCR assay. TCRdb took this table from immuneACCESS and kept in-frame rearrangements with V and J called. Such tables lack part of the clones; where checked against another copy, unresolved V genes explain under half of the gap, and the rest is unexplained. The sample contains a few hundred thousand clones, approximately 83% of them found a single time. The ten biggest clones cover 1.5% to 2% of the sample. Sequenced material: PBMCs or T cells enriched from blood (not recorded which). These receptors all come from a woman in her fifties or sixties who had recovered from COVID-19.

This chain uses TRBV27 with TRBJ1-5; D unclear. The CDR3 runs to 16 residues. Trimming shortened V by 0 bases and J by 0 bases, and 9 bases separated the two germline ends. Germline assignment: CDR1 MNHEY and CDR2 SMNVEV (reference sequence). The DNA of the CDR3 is TGTGCCAGCAGTTTATCCCTAGAGTATAGCAATCAGCCCCAGCATTTT. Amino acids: CASSLSLEYSNQPQHF.

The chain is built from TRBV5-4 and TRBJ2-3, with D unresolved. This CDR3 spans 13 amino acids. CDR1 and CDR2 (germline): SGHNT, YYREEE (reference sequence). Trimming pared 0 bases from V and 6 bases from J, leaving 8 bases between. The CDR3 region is CASSLGHGDTQYF. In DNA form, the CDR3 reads TGTGCCAGCAGCTTGGGGCACGGGGATACGCAGTATTTT.

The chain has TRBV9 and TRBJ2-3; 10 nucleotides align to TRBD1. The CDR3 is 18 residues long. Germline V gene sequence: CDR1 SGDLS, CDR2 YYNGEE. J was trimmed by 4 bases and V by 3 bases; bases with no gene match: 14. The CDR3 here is CASSAEPRGTGVADTQYF. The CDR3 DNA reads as TGTGCCAGCAGCGCAGAACCCAGGGGGACAGGGGTAGCAGATACGCAGTATTTT.

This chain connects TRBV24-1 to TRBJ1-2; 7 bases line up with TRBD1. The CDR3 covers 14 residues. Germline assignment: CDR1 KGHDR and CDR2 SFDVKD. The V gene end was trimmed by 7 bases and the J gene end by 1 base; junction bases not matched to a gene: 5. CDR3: CATSGTEINYGYTF. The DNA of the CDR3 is TGTGCCACCAGCGGGACAGAAATTAACTATGGCTACACCTTC.

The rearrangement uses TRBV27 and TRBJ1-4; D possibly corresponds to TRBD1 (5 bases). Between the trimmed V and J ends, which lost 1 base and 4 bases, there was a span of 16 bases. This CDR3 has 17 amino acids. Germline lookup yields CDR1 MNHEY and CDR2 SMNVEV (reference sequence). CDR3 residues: CASSLYGGGAINEKLFF. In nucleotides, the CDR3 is TGTGCCAGCAGTTTATATGGCGGGGGAGCGATTAATGAAAAACTGTTTTTT.

The CDR3 is CASSQGVGGSRTDTQYF. As DNA, the CDR3 is TGTGCCAGCAGCCAAGGGGTCGGCGGGAGCCGCACAGATACGCAGTATTTT. This chain uses TRBV3-1 (or the pseudogene TRBV3-2) with TRBJ2-3, with 7 bases that match TRBD2. Germline V gene sequence: CDR1 LGHDT, CDR2 YNNKEL (reference sequence). J gave up 1 base and V 1 base, and 8 bases lay outside the gene matches. This CDR3 spans 17 amino acids.

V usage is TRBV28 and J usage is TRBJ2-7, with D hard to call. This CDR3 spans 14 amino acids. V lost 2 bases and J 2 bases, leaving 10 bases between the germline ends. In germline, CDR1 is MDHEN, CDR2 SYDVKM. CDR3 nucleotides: TGTGCCAGCAGTTTAACGGGTAAACCCTACGAGCAGTACTTC. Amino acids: CASSLTGKPYEQYF.

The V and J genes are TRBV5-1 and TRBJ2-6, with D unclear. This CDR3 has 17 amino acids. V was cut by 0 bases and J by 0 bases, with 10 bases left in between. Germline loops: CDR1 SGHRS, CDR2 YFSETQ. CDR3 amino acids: CASSLAGPGSGANVLTF. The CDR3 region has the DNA TGCGCCAGCAGCTTGGCCGGTCCCGGCTCTGGGGCCAACGTCCTGACTTTC.

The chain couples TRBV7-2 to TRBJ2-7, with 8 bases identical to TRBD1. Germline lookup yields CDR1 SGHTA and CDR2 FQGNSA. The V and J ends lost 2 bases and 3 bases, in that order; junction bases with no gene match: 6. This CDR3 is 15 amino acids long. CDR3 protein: CASSLSLDRGYEQYF. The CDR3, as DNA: TGTGCCAGCAGCTTAAGTCTAGACAGGGGCTACGAGCAGTACTTC.

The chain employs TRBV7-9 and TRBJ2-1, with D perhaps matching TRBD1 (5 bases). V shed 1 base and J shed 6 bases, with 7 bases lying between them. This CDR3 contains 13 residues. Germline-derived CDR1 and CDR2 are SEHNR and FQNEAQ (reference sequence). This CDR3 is CASSLGQFNEQFF. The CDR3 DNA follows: TGTGCCAGCAGCTTAGGACAGTTCAATGAGCAGTTCTTC.

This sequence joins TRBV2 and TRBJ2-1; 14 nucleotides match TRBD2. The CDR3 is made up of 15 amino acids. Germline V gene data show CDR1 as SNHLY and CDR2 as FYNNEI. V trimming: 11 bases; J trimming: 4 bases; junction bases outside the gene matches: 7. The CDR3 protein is CASCGTSGSYNEQFF. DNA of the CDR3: TGTGCCTCGTGCGGGACTAGCGGGAGTTACAATGAGCAGTTCTTC. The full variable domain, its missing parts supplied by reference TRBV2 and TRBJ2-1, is EPEVTQTPSHQVTQMGQEVILRCVPISNHLYFYWYRQILGQKVEFLVSFYNNEISEKSEIFDDQFSVERPDGSNFTLKIRSTKLEDSAMYFCASCGTSGSYNEQFFGPGTRLTVL.

Here the CDR3 DNA reads TGTGCCAGCAGCGTAGCTGGGGGGGCGGCAACCTACGAGCAGTACTTC. Amino acid sequence: CASSVAGGAATYEQYF. The gene calls are TRBV9 and TRBJ2-7; D possibly corresponds to TRBD2 (7 bases). Per germline, CDR1 SGDLS and CDR2 YYNGEE. V was trimmed by 0 bases and J by 2 bases, leaving 15 bases between them. This CDR3 has 16 amino acids. The variable domain in full, completed from reference TRBV9 and TRBJ2-7, reads DSGVTQTPKHLITATGQRVTLRCSPRSGDLSVYWYQQSLDQGLQFLIQYYNGEERAKGNILERFSAQQFPDLHSELNLSSLELGDSALYFCASSVAGGAATYEQYFGPGTRLTVT.